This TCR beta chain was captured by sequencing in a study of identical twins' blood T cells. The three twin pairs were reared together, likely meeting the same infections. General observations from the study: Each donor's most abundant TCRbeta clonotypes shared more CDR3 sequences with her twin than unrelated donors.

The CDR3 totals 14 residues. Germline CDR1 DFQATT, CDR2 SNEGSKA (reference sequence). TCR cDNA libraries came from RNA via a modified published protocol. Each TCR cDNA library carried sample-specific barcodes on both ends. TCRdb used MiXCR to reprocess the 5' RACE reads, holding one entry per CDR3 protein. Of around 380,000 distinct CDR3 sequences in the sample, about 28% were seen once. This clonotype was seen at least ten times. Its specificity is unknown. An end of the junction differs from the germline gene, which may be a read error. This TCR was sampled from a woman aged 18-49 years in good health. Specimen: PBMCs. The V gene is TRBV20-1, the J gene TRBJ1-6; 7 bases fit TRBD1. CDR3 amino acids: CSTRDSSYNSPLHF. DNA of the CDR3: TGCAGTACTAGGGACAGCTCCTATAATTCACCCCTCCACTTT.